Listed here are 10 T cell receptor beta chains from one sample, sequenced in a study of a mutant IDH1 vaccine in newly diagnosed glioma. Clones were read by immunoSEQ multiplex PCR, and TCRdb kept only the in-frame ones, dropping some. The sample has some 60,000 clones; approximately 80% are singletons. Time point noted: week 11, during vaccination. A 20-mer mutant IDH1 peptide at 300 ug was injected subcutaneously with topical imiquimod. These receptors' antigens are unknown. The sequencing here drew on PBMCs, taken from a glioma patient whose treatment included an IDH1 peptide vaccine. These TCRs come from a man aged 25 to 40 with glioma.

J is TRBJ1-2 and V is TRBV7-2; 7 bases align to TRBD1. V lost 1 base, J lost 5 bases, and 4 bases stayed unmatched. The CDR3 has 14 residues. CDR1 and CDR2 (germline): SGHTA, FQGNSA. The CDR3 loop reads CASSLEQGYYGYTF. The CDR3 nucleotides read TGTGCCAGCAGCTTAGAACAGGGGTATTATGGCTACACCTTC.

The chain links TRBV2 to TRBJ2-7; 10 bases map to TRBD2. Germline CDR1 reads SNHLY; CDR2 reads FYNNEI. This CDR3 region has 16 residues. V shed 1 base, J shed 1 base, and the junction held 4 bases outside the gene matches. For the CDR3, the DNA is TGTGCCAGCAGTGAAGAGAGTAGCGGGAGGTCCTACGAGCAGTACTTC. This gives the protein CASSEESSGRSYEQYF.

The V call is TRBV29-1, the J call TRBJ1-4; D remains ambiguous. The germline V gene has CDR1 SQVTM and CDR2 ANQGSEA. The V and J ends lost 4 bases and 3 bases respectively, with 6 bases between them. The CDR3 consists of 12 residues. The CDR3 coding sequence is TGCAGCGTTGGGATATCTAATGAAAAACTGTTTTTT. Its translation is CSVGISNEKLFF.

The chain uses TRBV28 and TRBJ2-7; D may be TRBD2 (6 bases). V lost 8 bases to trimming and J lost 1 base, with 15 bases between them. The germline V gene encodes CDR1 MDHEN and CDR2 SYDVKM. The CDR3 has 14 residues. CDR3 nucleotides: TGTGCCAGCCGGGGGTTCGACGGTTCCTACGAGCAGTACTTC. Translated: CASRGFDGSYEQYF.

The chain has TRBV5-1 and TRBJ2-5; the D call may be TRBD1 or TRBD2 (5 bases each). With 3 bases removed from V and 4 bases from J, the gap between germline ends came to 16 bases. The CDR3 is 15 amino acids. Germline V gene sequence: CDR1 SGHRS, CDR2 YFSETQ. The CDR3 DNA sequence: TGCGCCAGCAGCTCCCCTGGGGGAGTCGGAGAGACCCAGTACTTC. This translates into CASSSPGGVGETQYF. The full variable domain, with the rest looked up from reference TRBV5-1 and TRBJ2-5, is KAGVTQTPRYLIKTRGQQVTLSCSPISGHRSVSWYQQTPGQGLQFLFEYFSETQRNKGNFPGRFSGRQFSNSRSEMNVSTLELGDSALYLCASSSPGGVGETQYFGPGTRLLVL.

The CDR3 reads CASSIWSGGLGSPLHF. In DNA, the CDR3 is TGTGCCAGTAGTATTTGGTCCGGCGGGCTTGGATCACCCCTCCACTTT. The gene calls are TRBV19 and TRBJ1-6; D is uncertain. This CDR3 is built from 16 residues. V dropped 3 bases and J dropped 10 bases, with 19 bases sitting between them. Germline V gene lookup returns CDR1 LNHDA and CDR2 SQIVND (reference sequence).

The sample holds a few counts of this clone. The chain couples TRBV5-6 to TRBJ2-1; possibly TRBD1 or TRBD2 for D (6 bases each). Deletions cut 7 bases from V and 9 bases from J, with 14 bases between. In germline, CDR1 is SGHDT, CDR2 YYEEEE. The CDR3 has 12 residues. The CDR3 sequence is CASGGTGVEQFF. In DNA form, the CDR3 reads TGTGCCAGCGGGGGCACGGGGGTTGAGCAGTTCTTC. Full variable domain (rest looked up from reference TRBV5-6 and TRBJ2-1): DAGVTQSPTHLIKTRGQQVTLRCSPKSGHDTVSWYQQALGQGPQFIFQYYEEEERQRGNFPDRFSGHQFPNYSSELNVNALLLGDSALYLCASGGTGVEQFFGPGTRLTVL.

This clone turned up a few times. The rearrangement links TRBV2 to TRBJ1-2, with a weak D call TRBD1 (6 bases). Trimming left V 4 bases short and J 7 bases short, with 13 bases between. The V gene's germline CDR1 is SNHLY and CDR2 FYNNEI. The CDR3 covers 13 residues. DNA of the CDR3: TGTGCCAGCAGTGGAGGGGGTACGGTTGGCTACACCTTC. Translating it yields CASSGGGTVGYTF.

V and J are TRBV10-1 and TRBJ2-3, with 8 bases lining up with TRBD2. The ends lost 5 bases at V and 3 bases at J; junction bases unmatched: 7. Germline values: CDR1 WNHNN, CDR2 SYGVQD (reference sequence). CDR3 size: 15 residues. The DNA of the CDR3 is TGCGCCAGCAGTAAGATTGCTAGCGGGACAGATACGCAGTATTTT. Amino acids: CASSKIASGTDTQYF.

The chain combines TRBV30 with TRBJ2-1; D may be TRBD1 (6 bases). Germline CDR1 GTSNPN, CDR2 SVGIG (reference sequence). V lost 1 base to trimming and J lost 8 bases, with 12 bases between them. The CDR3 is made up of 13 amino acids. This CDR3 reads CAWSGARTDEQFF. CDR3 sequence (DNA): TGTGCCTGGAGTGGGGCCCGGACAGATGAGCAGTTCTTC.